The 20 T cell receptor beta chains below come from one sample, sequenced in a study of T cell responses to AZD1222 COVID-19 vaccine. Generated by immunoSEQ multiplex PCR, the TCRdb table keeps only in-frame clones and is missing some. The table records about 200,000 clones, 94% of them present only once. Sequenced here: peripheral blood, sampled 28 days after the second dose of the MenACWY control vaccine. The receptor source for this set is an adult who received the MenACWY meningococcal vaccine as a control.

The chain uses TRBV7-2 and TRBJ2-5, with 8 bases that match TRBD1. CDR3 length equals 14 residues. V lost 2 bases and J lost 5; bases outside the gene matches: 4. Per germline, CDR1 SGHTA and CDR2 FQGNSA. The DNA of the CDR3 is TGTGCCAGCAGCTTATCCCCAGGGGGCGAGACCCAGTACTTC. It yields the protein CASSLSPGGETQYF.

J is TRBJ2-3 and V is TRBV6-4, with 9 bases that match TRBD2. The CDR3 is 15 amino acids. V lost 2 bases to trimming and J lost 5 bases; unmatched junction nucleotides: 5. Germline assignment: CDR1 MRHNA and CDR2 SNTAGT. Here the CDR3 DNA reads TGTGCCAGCAGTGACGGCGGGGGGGCGGGAGATACGCAGTATTTT. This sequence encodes CASSDGGGAGDTQYF.

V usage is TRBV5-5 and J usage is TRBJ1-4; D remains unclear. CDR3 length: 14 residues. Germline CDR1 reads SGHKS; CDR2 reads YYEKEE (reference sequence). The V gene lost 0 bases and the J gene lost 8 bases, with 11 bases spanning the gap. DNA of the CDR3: TGTGCCAGCAGCTTGGGGCCGCGGTCCGAAAAACTGTTTTTT. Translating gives CASSLGPRSEKLFF.

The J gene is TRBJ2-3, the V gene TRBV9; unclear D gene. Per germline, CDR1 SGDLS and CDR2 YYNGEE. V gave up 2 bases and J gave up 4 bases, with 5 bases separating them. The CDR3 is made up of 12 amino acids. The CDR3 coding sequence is TGTGCCAGCAGCGTTGGGCCAGATACGCAGTATTTT. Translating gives CASSVGPDTQYF.

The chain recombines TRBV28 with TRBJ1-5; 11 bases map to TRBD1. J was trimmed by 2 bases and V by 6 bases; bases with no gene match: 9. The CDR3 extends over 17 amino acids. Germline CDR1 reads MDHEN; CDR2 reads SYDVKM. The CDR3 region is CASRPNWGQGGNQPQHF. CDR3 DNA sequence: TGTGCCAGCAGACCCAACTGGGGACAGGGGGGCAATCAGCCCCAGCATTTT.

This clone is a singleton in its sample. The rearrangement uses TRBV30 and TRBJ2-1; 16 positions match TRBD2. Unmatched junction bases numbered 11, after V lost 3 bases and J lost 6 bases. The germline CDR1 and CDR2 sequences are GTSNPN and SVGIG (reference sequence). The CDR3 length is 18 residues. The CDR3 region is CAWSDPGTSGGGVNEQFF. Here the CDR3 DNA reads TGTGCCTGGAGCGATCCCGGGACTAGCGGGGGGGGAGTCAATGAGCAGTTCTTC.

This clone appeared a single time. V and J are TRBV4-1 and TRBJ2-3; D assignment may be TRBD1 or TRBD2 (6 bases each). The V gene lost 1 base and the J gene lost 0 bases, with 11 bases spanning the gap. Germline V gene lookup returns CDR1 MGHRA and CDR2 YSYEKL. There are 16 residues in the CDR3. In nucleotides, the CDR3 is TGCGCCAGCAGCCAAGGGGGGGCACTTAGCACAGATACGCAGTATTTT. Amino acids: CASSQGGALSTDTQYF.

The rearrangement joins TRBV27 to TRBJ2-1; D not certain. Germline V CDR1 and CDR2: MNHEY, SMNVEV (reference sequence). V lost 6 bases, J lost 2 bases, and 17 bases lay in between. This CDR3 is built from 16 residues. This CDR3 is CASSRLGSNTYNEQFF. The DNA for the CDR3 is TGTGCCAGCAGCCGCCTCGGCAGCAACACCTACAATGAGCAGTTCTTC.

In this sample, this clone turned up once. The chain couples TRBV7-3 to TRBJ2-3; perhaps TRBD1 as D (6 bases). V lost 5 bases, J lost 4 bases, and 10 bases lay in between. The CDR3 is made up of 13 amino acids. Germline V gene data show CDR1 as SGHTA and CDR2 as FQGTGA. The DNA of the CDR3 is TGTGCCAGCAGCAAACAGGGTCCAGATACGCAGTATTTT. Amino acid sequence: CASSKQGPDTQYF.

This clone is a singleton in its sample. The CDR3 loop is CASSSGTGGLETQYF. CDR3 in DNA: TGTGCCAGCAGCTCCGGGACAGGGGGCCTGGAGACCCAGTACTTC. The chain joins TRBV5-5 to TRBJ2-5, with TRBD1 matching 12 bases. The CDR3 extends over 15 amino acids. The V and J ends lost 3 bases and 5 bases, in that order; junction bases with no gene match: 5. Germline V gives CDR1 SGHKS, CDR2 YYEKEE (reference sequence).

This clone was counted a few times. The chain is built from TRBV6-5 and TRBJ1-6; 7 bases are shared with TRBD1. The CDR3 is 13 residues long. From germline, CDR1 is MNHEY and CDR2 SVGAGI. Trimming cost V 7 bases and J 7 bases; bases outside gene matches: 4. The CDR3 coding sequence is TGTGCCAGCATTGGACAGGCCAATTCACCCCTCCACTTT. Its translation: CASIGQANSPLHF.

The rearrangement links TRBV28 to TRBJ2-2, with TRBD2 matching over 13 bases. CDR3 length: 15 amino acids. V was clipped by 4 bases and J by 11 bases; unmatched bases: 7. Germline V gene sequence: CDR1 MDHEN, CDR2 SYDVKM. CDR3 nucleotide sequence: TGTGCCAGCAGTTCGACCGGACTAGCGGGAGAAGAGCTGTTTTTT. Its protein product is CASSSTGLAGEELFF.

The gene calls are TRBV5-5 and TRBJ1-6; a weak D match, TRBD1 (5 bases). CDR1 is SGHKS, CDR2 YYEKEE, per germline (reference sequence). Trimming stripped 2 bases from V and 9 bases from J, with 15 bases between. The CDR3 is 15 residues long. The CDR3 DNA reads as TGTGCCAGCAGCTTTGGAGACTTGGGGGGTTCACCCCTCCACTTT. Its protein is CASSFGDLGGSPLHF.

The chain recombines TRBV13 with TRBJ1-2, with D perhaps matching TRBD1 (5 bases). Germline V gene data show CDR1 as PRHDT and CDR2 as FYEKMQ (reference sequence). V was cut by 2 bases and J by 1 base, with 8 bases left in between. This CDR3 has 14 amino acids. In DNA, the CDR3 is TGTGCCAGCAGCTTACGACAGAGTAACTATGGCTACACCTTC. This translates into CASSLRQSNYGYTF.

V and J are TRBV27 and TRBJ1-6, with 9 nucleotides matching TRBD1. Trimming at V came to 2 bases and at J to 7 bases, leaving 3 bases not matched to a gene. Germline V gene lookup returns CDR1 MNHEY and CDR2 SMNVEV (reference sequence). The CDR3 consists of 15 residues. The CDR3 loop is CASSLRTGDNSPLHF. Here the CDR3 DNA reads TGTGCCAGCAGTTTACGGACAGGGGACAATTCACCCCTCCACTTT.

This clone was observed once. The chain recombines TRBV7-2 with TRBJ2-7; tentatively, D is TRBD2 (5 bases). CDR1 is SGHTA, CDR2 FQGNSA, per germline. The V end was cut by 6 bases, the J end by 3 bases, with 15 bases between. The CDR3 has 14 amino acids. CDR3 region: CASSRASGSYEQYF. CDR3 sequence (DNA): TGTGCCAGCAGTCGGGCGAGCGGAAGCTACGAGCAGTACTTC.

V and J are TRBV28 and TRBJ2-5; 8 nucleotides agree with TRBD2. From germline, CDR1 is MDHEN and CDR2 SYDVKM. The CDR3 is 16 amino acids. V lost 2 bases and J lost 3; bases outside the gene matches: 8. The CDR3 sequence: CASSLVVGRGEETQYF. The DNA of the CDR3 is TGTGCCAGCAGTTTAGTGGTCGGGCGGGGGGAAGAGACCCAGTACTTC.

For the CDR3, the DNA is TGTGCCAGCAGCTTAGTCCCAACTAGTTTAGAGACCCAGTACTTC. Translating it yields CASSLVPTSLETQYF. This chain joins TRBV7-7 and TRBJ2-5; possibly TRBD2 for D (5 bases). The CDR3 has 15 residues. Germline V gives CDR1 SSHAT, CDR2 FNYEAQ (reference sequence). Trimming took 1 base from V and 4 from J, leaving 13 bases between them.

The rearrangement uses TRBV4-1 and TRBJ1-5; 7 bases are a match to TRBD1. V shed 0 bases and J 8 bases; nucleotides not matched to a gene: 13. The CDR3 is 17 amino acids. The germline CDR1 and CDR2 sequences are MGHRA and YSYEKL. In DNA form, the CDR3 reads TGCGCCAGCAGCCAAGAACCGACAGGGTCCCCGAGGAAGCCCCAGCATTTT. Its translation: CASSQEPTGSPRKPQHF.

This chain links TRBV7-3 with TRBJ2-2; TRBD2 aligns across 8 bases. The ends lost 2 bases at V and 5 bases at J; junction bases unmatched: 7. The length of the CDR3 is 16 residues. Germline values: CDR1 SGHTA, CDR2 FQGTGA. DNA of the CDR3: TGTGCCAGCAGCTTAGGGGCCCTAGCGGGTACCGGGGAGCTGTTTTTT. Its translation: CASSLGALAGTGELFF.